These 13 T cell receptor beta chains came from one sample sequenced in a study of T cells in Graves' hyperthyroidism and ophthalmopathy (dated by TCRdb to between 2019 and 2020). Library creation used multiplex PCR. These reads were obtained on an Illumina HiSeq 2000. Amplification of TCR beta CDR3 regions was carried out from RNA transcripts. The TCR CDR3 was subjected to a first round of RT-PCR using the HTBI primer set and the Qiagen OneStep RT-PCR kit. The public reads were quality trimmed at Q25 with fastp and then assembled into clones with MiXCR by TCRdb, keeping productive beta chains. All rows with the same CDR3 protein become a single entry with the most common DNA and genes. The table for this sample lists about 400,000 distinct CDR3 sequences; 15% to 19% of them were counted only once. The ten biggest clones cover approximately 7.5% of the sample. The sequenced material came from blood. The receptors come from a woman between 18 and 29 years old with Graves' hyperthyroidism.

Here the CDR3 DNA reads TGTGCCAGCAGCTTAGGTAGCCAGGGAGGGCAAGAGACCCAGTACTTC. Its translation is CASSLGSQGGQETQYF. The V and J genes are TRBV7-2 and TRBJ2-5; the match to TRBD2 covers 7 bases. The CDR3 loop spans 16 amino acids. V lost 1 base, J lost 2 bases, and 7 bases stayed unmatched. Germline-derived CDR1 and CDR2 are SGHTA and FQGNSA.

V usage is TRBV28 and J usage is TRBJ2-7; TRBD2 matches 8 bases. Unmatched junction bases numbered 9, after V lost 7 bases and J lost 7 bases. The CDR3 spans 13 residues. Germline CDR1 MDHEN, CDR2 SYDVKM. The CDR3 loop is CASILVVAGEQYF. The CDR3 DNA is TGTGCCAGCATCTTGGTGGTAGCGGGGGAGCAGTACTTC.

The table lists this clonotype with many counts. The V gene is TRBV7-8, the J gene TRBJ1-2; weak D call: TRBD1 (6 bases). CDR1 is SGHVS and CDR2 is FQNEAQ in the germline V gene. V lost 5 bases and J lost 7, with 23 bases in between. The CDR3 runs 16 residues. The CDR3 loop reads CASSPWGAAGPRGYTF. The CDR3 DNA sequence: TGTGCCAGCAGCCCCTGGGGGGCGGCAGGCCCTCGTGGCTACACCTTC.

This clonotype was seen many times. The chain has TRBV5-5 and TRBJ2-1; D is undetermined. From germline, CDR1 is SGHKS and CDR2 YYEKEE (reference sequence). V lost 2 bases and J 6 bases, leaving 12 bases between the germline ends. This CDR3 contains 14 residues. The CDR3, as DNA: TGTGCCAGCAGCTTCTCGTCTTTCTCCAATGAGCAGTTCTTC. This gives the protein CASSFSSFSNEQFF.

This clonotype occurred many times. The chain links TRBV20-1 to TRBJ2-1, with D possibly matching TRBD2 (5 bases). Germline V lookup: CDR1 DFQATT, CDR2 SNEGSKA (reference sequence). The CDR3 loop spans 14 amino acids. V lost 0 bases to trimming and J lost 7 bases, with 13 bases between them. The CDR3 spells CSARDAEGWNEQFF. The CDR3 bases are TGCAGTGCTAGAGATGCCGAGGGCTGGAATGAGCAGTTCTTC.

Ten or more counts support this clonotype. V gene TRBV20-1 combines with J gene TRBJ2-3; 8 bases match TRBD1. The CDR3 has 12 residues. Trimming at V came to 7 bases and at J to 3 bases, leaving 3 bases not matched to a gene. The germline V gene encodes CDR1 DFQATT and CDR2 SNEGSKA (reference sequence). The CDR3 DNA reads TGCAGTGGTCAGGGGGCGACAGATACGCAGTATTTT. This translates into CSGQGATDTQYF.

This clonotype came up many times. This chain connects TRBV3-1 to TRBJ2-3; 9 bases fit TRBD2. Germline V gene lookup returns CDR1 LGHDT and CDR2 YNNKEL (reference sequence). V shed 0 bases and J 6 bases; nucleotides not matched to a gene: 4. The CDR3 spans 15 residues. The CDR3 DNA is TGTGCCAGCAGCCAAGAGCGGGGGGGCAGGGATACGCAGTATTTT. Encoded protein: CASSQERGGRDTQYF.

The chain carries TRBV5-1 and TRBJ2-7, with 10 bases lining up with TRBD1. After removal of 7 bases from V and 2 bases from J, the junction contained 6 bases not matched to a gene. Germline V CDR1 and CDR2: SGHRS, YFSETQ. CDR3 size: 14 residues. In DNA form, the CDR3 reads TGCGCCAGCCGACAGACAGGGGGCCCCTACGAGCAGTACTTC. Its protein product is CASRQTGGPYEQYF.

This clonotype was recorded at least ten times. This rearrangement joins TRBV27 to TRBJ1-5; D perhaps matches TRBD1 (5 bases). CDR3 size: 18 residues. From germline, CDR1 is MNHEY and CDR2 SMNVEV (reference sequence). Trimming cost V 8 bases and J 0 bases, with 23 bases left between them. This CDR3 is CASSPLSLQGDSNQPQHF. The DNA of the CDR3 is TGTGCCAGCTCCCCCCTCTCCCTCCAGGGCGATAGCAATCAGCCCCAGCATTTT.

This clonotype was counted at least ten times. This chain uses TRBV7-3 with TRBJ2-7, with 9 bases that match TRBD2. In germline, CDR1 is SGHTA, CDR2 FQGTGA. This CDR3 is 16 amino acids long. The J segment lost 2 bases and the V segment lost 2 bases, leaving 7 bases of the junction unmatched. The DNA for the CDR3 is TGTGCCAGCAGCTTAGGTCCTAGCGGGGACCCCTACGAGCAGTACTTC. It encodes CASSLGPSGDPYEQYF.

The chain links TRBV20-1 to TRBJ2-1, with TRBD2 matching over 9 bases. The germline CDR1 and CDR2 sequences are DFQATT and SNEGSKA (reference sequence). V was clipped by 3 bases and J by 3 bases; unmatched bases: 9. The CDR3 runs 16 residues. DNA for the CDR3: TGCAGTGCTAGGGTTAGCGGGAGATGGGTCTACAATGAGCAGTTCTTC. Protein product: CSARVSGRWVYNEQFF.

This clonotype showed up many times. The chain employs TRBV20-1 and TRBJ2-1; TRBD1 might be the D (6 bases). CDR1 is DFQATT and CDR2 is SNEGSKA in the germline V gene (reference sequence). The CDR3 is 16 residues long. The V and J ends lost 6 bases and 7 bases respectively, with 25 bases between them. The CDR3 loop is CSAVSKTGQSWNEQFF. DNA for the CDR3: TGCAGTGCCGTATCTAAGACAGGACAATCGTGGAATGAGCAGTTCTTC.

The genes are TRBV6-1 and TRBJ1-5; TRBD1 is a possible D gene (6 bases). There are 14 residues in the CDR3. The germline CDR1 and CDR2 sequences are MNHNS and SASEGT. Trimming stripped 7 bases from V and 1 base from J, with 11 bases between. This CDR3 is CASTGGTSNQPQHF. Written as DNA, the CDR3 is TGTGCCAGCACCGGCGGGACAAGCAATCAGCCCCAGCATTTT.